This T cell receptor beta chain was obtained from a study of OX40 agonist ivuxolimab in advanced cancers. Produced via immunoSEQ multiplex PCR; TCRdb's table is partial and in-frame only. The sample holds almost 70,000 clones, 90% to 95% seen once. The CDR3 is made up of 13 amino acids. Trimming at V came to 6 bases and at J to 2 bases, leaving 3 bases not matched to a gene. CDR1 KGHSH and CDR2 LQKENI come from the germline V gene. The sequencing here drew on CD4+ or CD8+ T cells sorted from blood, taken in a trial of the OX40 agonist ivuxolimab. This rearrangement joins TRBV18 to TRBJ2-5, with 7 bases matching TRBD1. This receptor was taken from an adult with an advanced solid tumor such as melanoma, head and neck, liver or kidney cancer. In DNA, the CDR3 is TGTGCCAGCTCGAGGGACAGACAAGAGACCCAGTACTTC. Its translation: CASSRDRQETQYF. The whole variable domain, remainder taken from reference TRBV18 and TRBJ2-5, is NAGVMQNPRHLVRRRGQEARLRCSPMKGHSHVYWYRQLPEEGLKFMVYLQKENIIDESGMPKERFSAEFPKEGPSILRIQQVVRGDSAAYFCASSRDRQETQYFGPGTRLLVL.